A single sample gave rise to the 15 T cell receptor beta chains below, sequenced in a study of human T cells and chemical hapten exposure. Time point of the sample: patch test 1, 2 weeks after DPC sensitization. Sample treatment: therapeutic diphenylcyclopropenone sensitization with weekly scalp DPC. TCRdb independently ran MiXCR on the RACE reads; one entry per CDR3 protein. The sample records some 400,000 distinct CDR3 sequences, more than 4.5% being singletons. The input for sequencing was whole blood, taken in connection with sensitization to the hapten diphenylcyclopropenone (DPC). The receptors were sampled from a woman aged 50 to 60 with alopecia areata. Some clones in this sample may be carry-over from other donors' samples.

The genes are TRBV10-3 and TRBJ1-1, with TRBD1 identical over 9 bases. In germline, CDR1 is ENHRY, CDR2 SYGVKD. The ends lost 6 bases at V and 5 bases at J; junction bases unmatched: 4. This CDR3 has 13 amino acids. CDR3 region: CAISEDRGTEAFF. The CDR3 coding sequence is TGTGCCATCAGCGAGGACAGGGGTACTGAAGCTTTCTTT.

This clonotype was seen ten or more times. CDR3 DNA sequence: TGCGCCAGCAAGGCAGCGGGGGAGACAGATACGCAGTATTTT. This sequence encodes CASKAAGETDTQYF. This sequence joins TRBV5-1 and TRBJ2-3; 8 bases are shared with TRBD2. The germline gives CDR1 SGHRS, CDR2 YFSETQ. With V trimmed by 6 bases and J by 3 bases, 6 bases remained unmatched. There are 14 residues in the CDR3.

The chain links TRBV3-1 to TRBJ1-1; D not resolved. Trimming shortened V by 1 base and J by 0 bases, and 18 bases separated the two germline ends. The CDR3 contains 18 residues. The germline V gene encodes CDR1 LGHDT and CDR2 YNNKEL (reference sequence). The CDR3: CASSQGVIRRRMNTEAFF. The CDR3 DNA reads as TGTGCCAGCAGCCAAGGGGTAATCCGAAGACGGATGAACACTGAAGCTTTCTTT.

This clonotype was seen ten or more times. The CDR3 is CSVVSLGNTEAFF. The CDR3 bases are TGCAGCGTTGTTAGCCTGGGGAACACTGAAGCTTTCTTT. V is TRBV29-1 and J is TRBJ1-1; no firm D call. The CDR3 consists of 13 residues. V lost 4 bases and J lost 1, with 10 bases in between. Germline lookup yields CDR1 SQVTM and CDR2 ANQGSEA.

This clonotype was counted ten times or more. This chain links TRBV5-1 with TRBJ2-6; TRBD2 is a possible D gene (5 bases). CDR3 length: 16 amino acids. Per the germline V gene, CDR1 is SGHRS and CDR2 is YFSETQ. Between the trimmed V and J ends, which lost 4 bases and 3 bases, there was a span of 14 bases. The CDR3 loop reads CASSRASGSGANVLTF. For the CDR3, the DNA is TGCGCCAGCAGCCGTGCCTCGGGGAGTGGGGCCAACGTCCTGACTTTC.

The rearrangement links TRBV6-5 to TRBJ1-1, with a weak D call TRBD1 (6 bases). Trimming stripped 2 bases from V and 0 bases from J, with 7 bases between. There are 14 residues in the CDR3. Germline V CDR1 and CDR2: MNHEY, SVGAGI. In nucleotides, the CDR3 is TGTGCCAGCAGTTACGACAGGTTGAACACTGAAGCTTTCTTT. Translation gives CASSYDRLNTEAFF.

This clonotype appeared a few times. The chain joins TRBV3-1 to TRBJ2-7, with D possibly called TRBD1 or TRBD2 (7 bases each). This CDR3 region has 16 residues. Germline V gives CDR1 LGHDT, CDR2 YNNKEL (reference sequence). V was pared by 7 bases and J by 5 bases, with 24 bases between. In nucleotides, the CDR3 is TGTGCCAGCACCCTGGAGGGGGCGGGAGCCAACCACGAGCAGTACTTC. Its protein is CASTLEGAGANHEQYF.

This clonotype was seen only a few times. The gene calls are TRBV19 and TRBJ1-2; no clear D. The length of the CDR3 is 14 residues. CDR1 and CDR2 from the germline V gene are LNHDA and SQIVND (reference sequence). The ends were cut back, 6 bases at V and 3 bases at J, with 14 bases in the middle. The CDR3 DNA reads TGTGCCAGTAGCCCCTTACAAGTCTACTATGGCTACACCTTC. The encoded protein is CASSPLQVYYGYTF.

The genes are TRBV29-1 and TRBJ1-1; D remains ambiguous. Germline V lookup: CDR1 SQVTM, CDR2 ANQGSEA. Trimming cost V 4 bases and J 0 bases, with 9 bases left between them. The length of the CDR3 is 13 residues. The CDR3 coding sequence is TGCAGCGTTGGTTCCGGGATGAACACTGAAGCTTTCTTT. This sequence encodes CSVGSGMNTEAFF.

This clonotype was observed a handful of times. The rearrangement joins TRBV3-1 to TRBJ2-7; possible D gene TRBD2, 6 bases. Germline CDR1 reads LGHDT; CDR2 reads YNNKEL (reference sequence). V was clipped by 1 base and J by 3 bases, with 13 bases between them. CDR3 length equals 15 residues. This CDR3 is CASSQGDSQIYEQYF. The CDR3 region has the DNA TGTGCCAGCAGCCAAGGGGACTCTCAAATCTACGAGCAGTACTTC.

This clonotype was seen only a few times. The rearrangement uses TRBV7-9 and TRBJ1-1; 7 nucleotides agree with TRBD1. V trimming: 5 bases; J trimming: 1 base; junction bases outside the gene matches: 4. The CDR3 has 14 residues. From germline, CDR1 is SEHNR and CDR2 FQNEAQ (reference sequence). In nucleotides, the CDR3 is TGTGCCAGCAGCCCACAGGGGTCGAACACTGAAGCTTTCTTT. It codes for CASSPQGSNTEAFF.

J is TRBJ1-6 and V is TRBV6-5; D is undetermined. The germline CDR1 and CDR2 sequences are MNHEY and SVGAGI. Trimming left V 2 bases short and J 7 bases short, with 9 bases between. This CDR3 contains 14 residues. Written as DNA, the CDR3 is TGTGCCAGCAGTTACGAGGCAGCCAATTCACCCCTCCACTTT. Protein sequence: CASSYEAANSPLHF.

This clonotype has only a few counts. CDR3 sequence (DNA): TGTGCCAGCAGTTTGTCGACAGGTTACAATGAGCAGTTCTTC. Translating gives CASSLSTGYNEQFF. V usage is TRBV27 and J usage is TRBJ2-1; TRBD1 is a possible D gene (6 bases). Germline V CDR1 and CDR2: MNHEY, SMNVEV (reference sequence). Trimming took 3 bases from V and 4 from J, leaving 10 bases between them. CDR3 size: 14 residues.

At least ten counts were recorded for this clonotype. It may be a read error: a sequence one base away is much more abundant. V usage is TRBV29-1 and J usage is TRBJ1-1; D is uncertain. Germline V gives CDR1 SQVTM, CDR2 ANQGSEA. Trimming took 2 bases from V and 0 from J, leaving 1 base between them. The CDR3 runs to 11 residues. CDR3 in DNA: TGCAGCGTTGAAATGAACACTGAAGCTTTCTTT. It encodes CSVEMNTEAFF.

In its sample, this clonotype was seen a few times. The rearrangement links TRBV6-5 to TRBJ1-4, with 12 nucleotides matching TRBD1. The junction had 9 bases not matched to a gene; V was cut back by 6 bases and J by 10 bases. There are 15 residues in the CDR3. The germline gives CDR1 MNHEY, CDR2 SVGAGI. The CDR3 coding sequence is TGTGCCAGCAGATATTTCGGGACAGGGGGCGGAAAACTGTTTTTT. Translated: CASRYFGTGGGKLFF.